This TCR beta chain was identified during a study of blood T cell repertoires in COVID-19 (dated by TCRdb to about 2020). Some background on the complete study: Samples from collaborators originated in the United States, Italy and Spain and spanned both the acute and convalescent phases of COVID-19. The prospective study material was composed of cDNA or gDNA derived from T cells, B-cell-depleted T cells, or PBMCs. The dataset comprised deeply sampled blood TCRbeta repertoires from subjects exposed to, actively infected with, or recovered from COVID-19. The repertoires were made available in a free public database intended to serve as a resource for research on the immune response to SARS-CoV-2. The samples were drawn from the first 160 participants of the ongoing ImmuneRACE study and from some 1,300 subjects provided by 6 global collaborators. Nearly every sample came with metadata listing a de-identified subject ID, COVID-19 status, age in years and sex. Where HLA class I and class II types were available, the types were taken from metadata supplied by the sample provider, not from assay-based typing.

From the germline V gene, CDR1 is MDHEN and CDR2 is SYDVKM. The junction shows trimming of 7 bases on V and 3 bases on J, plus 12 bases between the germline ends. There are 13 amino acids in the CDR3, from cysteine to phenylalanine inclusive. The sequence is cut down to CDR3 DNA, 39 bases in frame from base 1. In the prospective study, participants were roughly 18 to 100 years old, resided in fewer than 25 geographic areas of the United States, and were enrolled through a virtual design. In the prospective study, participants were assigned to cohorts based on the clinical history participants reported in a screening survey and a study questionnaire. Exposed participants were defined as having been in contact with someone with a PCR-confirmed or clinician-diagnosed COVID-19 case within 2 weeks of study entry. Mobile phlebotomists in the prospective study collected whole blood, serum and a nasopharyngeal or oropharyngeal swab from every participant. Prospective study participants could optionally give additional blood draws and questionnaires over an approximately two-month period. Prospective study blood samples were shipped either frozen or at room temperature before DNA extraction.

What the authors observed across the whole study: How much clinical and demographic metadata was included differed by source and by participant, and the metadata was provided uncurated.

Details on this clone: Its antigen target is currently unknown. Base qualities were left out, and no much larger clone turns up one base away.

The immunoSEQ Assay, a bias-controlled multiplex PCR, was used to amplify TCRbeta CDR3 regions from genomic DNA. In the paper's pipeline: Nucleated cell counts per sample were estimated from amplification of reference gene primers within the assay. To quantify the absolute abundance of each unique TCRbeta CDR3 rearrangement, sequence reads were collapsed and filtered. For each sample, productive Simpson clonality was calculated by taking the square root of Simpson's diversity index across productive rearrangements. TCRdb took this table from immuneACCESS and kept in-frame rearrangements with V and J called. Such tables lack part of the clones; where checked against another copy, unresolved V genes explain under half of the gap, and the rest is unexplained. The DNA was the basis for D and trimming; V, J and clone size are from that table. For this sample the table gives about 260,000 clones, of which over 80% were detected only once. Around 3.1% of the sample is taken by the ten largest.

The sequence derives from a woman aged 35 to 49 who had been exposed to COVID-19. This chain is built from TRBV28 and TRBJ1-2; tentative D gene TRBD1, with 6 bases matching. Source material: PBMCs or T cells enriched from blood (not recorded which). The CDR3 corresponds to CASNSGAYYGYTF. The DNA reads as follows: TGTGCCAGCAATTCAGGGGCCTACTATGGCTACACCTTC.